Reported below is one T cell receptor (beta chain). The sample belongs to a study of identical twins. Germline assignment: CDR1 SQVTM and CDR2 ANQGSEA. This CDR3 spans 16 amino acids. With 4 bases removed from V and 2 bases from J, the gap between germline ends came to 21 bases. Healthy Caucasians made up all donors. TCRdb re-derived calls from the 5' RACE reads in MiXCR, one entry per CDR3 protein. The sample lists fewer than 500,000 distinct CDR3 sequences, around an eighth occurring once. These data were likewise used in another study, on yellow fever vaccine responses in identical twins. As that report states: Twin vaccine T cell responses reportedly seemed partly convergent, partly personalized.

Sequencing was done on a sample of CD4+ T cells sorted from blood. This sequence joins TRBV29-1 and TRBJ2-7; unclear D gene. The receptor's source is a woman under 30 in good health. The CDR3 is CSVVAAASVRTYEQYF. The CDR3 DNA reads TGCAGCGTTGTGGCAGCTGCGAGCGTGAGAACCTACGAGCAGTACTTC.